The entry below gives a single T cell receptor (beta chain) sequence along with its context. The antigen remains undetermined. This sample is part of a study of shared clonotypes between healthy human individuals. Study details: CD4 naive cells filled three plates per donor, CD4 memory three, CD8 naive two and CD8 memory one.

Study-wide results and limits: The sampled material consisted only of blood, and tissue repertoires are likely to differ. Some clonotypes were shared by all four sorted-subset donors, while others were not shared. The non-shared ones had lower generation probabilities than the shared ones. Deeper or shallower sequencing was expected to change how clonotypes are shared among donors.

Germline V lookup: CDR1 MNHEY, CDR2 SMNVEV (reference sequence). The CDR3 runs 17 residues. V was cut by 6 bases and J by 2 bases, with 23 bases left in between. TCRdb's table, derived via immunoSEQ multiplex PCR, lists solely in-frame clones and lacks some. The sample gives around 1.9 million clones, around 93% of which show up once; around 1.8% is in the top ten. Terminally differentiated effector memory CD45RA+ cells were excluded from the naive CD8 cells, which were CD45RO-negative and positively selected for CCR7. The chain uses TRBV27 and TRBJ2-7; the D is unclear. Sequences were obtained from naive CD8+ T cells from PBMCs. The source is a man aged 18-30 years in good health. Some clones in this sample may be carry-over from other donors' samples. The CDR3 sequence is CASRCVVRVEVAYEQYF. In DNA form, the CDR3 reads TGTGCCAGCAGATGCGTGGTTAGGGTCGAGGTGGCCTACGAGCAGTACTTC.